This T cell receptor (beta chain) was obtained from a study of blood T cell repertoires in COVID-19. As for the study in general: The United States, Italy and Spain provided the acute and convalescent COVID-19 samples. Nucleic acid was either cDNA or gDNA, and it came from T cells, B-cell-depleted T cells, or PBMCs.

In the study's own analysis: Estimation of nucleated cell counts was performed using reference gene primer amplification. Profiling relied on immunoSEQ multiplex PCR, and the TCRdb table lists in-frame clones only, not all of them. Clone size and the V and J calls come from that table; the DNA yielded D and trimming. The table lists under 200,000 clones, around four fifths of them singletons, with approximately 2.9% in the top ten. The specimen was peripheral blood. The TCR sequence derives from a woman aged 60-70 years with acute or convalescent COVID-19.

CDR3 sequence reads: CASSFWRAGRQETQYF. The CDR3, as DNA: TGTGCCAGCAGCTTTTGGAGAGCCGGTCGCCAAGAGACCCAGTACTTC. The V call is TRBV7-9, the J call TRBJ2-5; D not resolved. V lost 3 bases, J lost 1 base, and 15 bases lay in between. This CDR3 comprises 16 residues. In germline, CDR1 is SEHNR, CDR2 FQNEAQ (reference sequence).